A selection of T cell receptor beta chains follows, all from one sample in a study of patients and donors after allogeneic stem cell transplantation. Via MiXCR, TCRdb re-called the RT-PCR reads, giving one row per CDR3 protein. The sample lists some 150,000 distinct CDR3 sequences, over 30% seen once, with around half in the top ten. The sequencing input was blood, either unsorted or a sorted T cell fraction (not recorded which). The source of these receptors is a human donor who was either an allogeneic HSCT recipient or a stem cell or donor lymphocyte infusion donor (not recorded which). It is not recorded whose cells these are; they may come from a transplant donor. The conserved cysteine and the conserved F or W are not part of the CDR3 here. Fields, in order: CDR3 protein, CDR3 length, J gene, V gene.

CDR3aa: ATSRPPNYGYT
len: 11
j_gene: TRBJ1-2
v_gene: TRBV15

CDR3aa: ASSSTNYGYT
len: 10
j_gene: TRBJ1-2
v_gene: TRBV12-3/TRBV12-4

CDR3aa: ASTRVSNTEAF
len: 11
j_gene: TRBJ1-1
v_gene: TRBV7-8

CDR3aa: SARDWGDLSYNSPLH
len: 15
j_gene: TRBJ1-6
v_gene: TRBV20-1

CDR3aa: ASSVDGRAHEQY
len: 12
j_gene: TRBJ2-7
v_gene: TRBV9

CDR3aa: ASSFFRDSYYGYT
len: 13
j_gene: TRBJ1-2
v_gene: TRBV12-3/TRBV12-4

CDR3aa: ASSSGQGIGNEQF
len: 13
j_gene: TRBJ2-1
v_gene: TRBV5-1

CDR3aa: ASSLGLAGGNTDTQY
len: 15
j_gene: TRBJ2-3
v_gene: TRBV5-1

CDR3aa: ATEEWDGYT
len: 9
j_gene: TRBJ1-2
v_gene: TRBV12-3/TRBV12-4

CDR3aa: ATSRLWTEEQPQH
len: 13
j_gene: TRBJ1-5
v_gene: TRBV15

CDR3aa: ASSTEGGDNQETQY
len: 14
j_gene: TRBJ2-5
v_gene: TRBV9

CDR3aa: SATGQGNPYYGYT
len: 13
j_gene: TRBJ1-2
v_gene: TRBV20-1

CDR3aa: ASSPFVYNEQF
len: 11
j_gene: TRBJ2-1
v_gene: TRBV3-1

CDR3aa: ASSSRVTDTQY
len: 11
j_gene: TRBJ2-3
v_gene: TRBV9

CDR3aa: SAFRDRGQEVF
len: 11
j_gene: TRBJ1-1
v_gene: TRBV20-1

CDR3aa: ASSPSFTQETQY
len: 12
j_gene: TRBJ2-5
v_gene: TRBV12-3/TRBV12-4

CDR3aa: ASGLGTGLGLAEAF
len: 14
j_gene: TRBJ1-1
v_gene: TRBV12-5

CDR3aa: SALGPRWTGNTIY
len: 13
j_gene: TRBJ1-3
v_gene: TRBV20-1

CDR3aa: ASSPRTWGPPLH
len: 12
j_gene: TRBJ1-6
v_gene: TRBV4-3

CDR3aa: ASSLEGHYGYT
len: 11
j_gene: TRBJ1-2
v_gene: TRBV12-3/TRBV12-4